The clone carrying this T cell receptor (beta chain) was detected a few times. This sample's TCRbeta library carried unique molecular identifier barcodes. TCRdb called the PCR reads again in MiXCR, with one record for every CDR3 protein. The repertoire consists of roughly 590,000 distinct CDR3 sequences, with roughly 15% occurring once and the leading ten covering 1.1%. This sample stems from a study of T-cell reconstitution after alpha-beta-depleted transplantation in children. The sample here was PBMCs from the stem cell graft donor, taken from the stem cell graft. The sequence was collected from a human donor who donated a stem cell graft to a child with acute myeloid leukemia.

The CDR3 sequence: CASVLLDGVAFYEQYV. The CDR3 DNA follows: TGTGCTAGTGTCCTCCTAGACGGGGTCGCGTTCTACGAGCAGTACGTC. This chain joins TRBV12-5 and TRBJ2-7; tentatively, D is TRBD2 (5 bases). The CDR3 runs to 16 residues. V lost 7 bases and J lost 3, with 22 bases in between. Per the germline V gene, CDR1 is LGHNT and CDR2 is FRNRAP.